These T cell receptor beta chains were read from a single sample in a study of control samples from healthy donors and cancer patients. Using immunoSEQ multiplex PCR, the repertoire was profiled, and TCRdb retains in-frame clones only, with some absent. The profile shows about 100,000 clones, just over 90% of them singletons. The sample was blood. These TCRs come from a man aged 18 to 29 in good health. The CDR3 runs from the conserved cysteine through the conserved F or W. A D gene is named only where the DNA matches it firmly. Expanded clones get a size class; other rows say once, few or many, or leave the size out.

cdr3_nt cdr3_aa d_call j_call v_call clone_size
TGCGCCAGCAGCCAAGGGGGATCGACAGAGTATAATTCACCCCTCCACTTT CASSQGGSTEYNSPLHF NA TRBJ1-6 TRBV4-3 NA
TGCGCCAGCAGCCAAGATGAGGAGCGGGAGGGCCTTTGGACAGATACGCAGTATTTT CASSQDEEREGLWTDTQYF TRBD2 TRBJ2-3 TRBV4-3 NA
TGTGCCAGCAGCTTGTCGGCGGGGGCCTACAATGAGCAGTTCTTC CASSLSAGAYNEQFF TRBD2 TRBJ2-1 TRBV11-2 NA
TGTGCCAGTAGTATGGGGATTCCAGGGACAGGGGAAGCAATAACAAATGGCTACACCTTC CASSMGIPGTGEAITNGYTF TRBD1 TRBJ1-2 TRBV19 NA
TGTGCCAGCAGCTTAGGGCAGGGTGGAAAACAGCCCCAGCATTTT CASSLGQGGKQPQHF NA TRBJ1-5 TRBV7-2 NA
TGTGCCAGCAGTCGGACAGGGGGACAGCCCCAGCATTTT CASSRTGGQPQHF TRBD1 TRBJ1-5 TRBV27 NA
TGCGCCAGCAGCCCCAAGCGGGGCCGCTCCTACAATGAGCAGTTCTTC CASSPKRGRSYNEQFF TRBD2 TRBJ2-1 TRBV5-1 NA
TGCGCCAGCAGACTAACTGCGTTGGCGGGAGACGGTGAGCAGTTCTTC CASRLTALAGDGEQFF TRBD2 TRBJ2-1 TRBV5-1 NA
TGCGCCAGCAGCTTGCGGAGTAGCGGAACTAATGAGCAGTTCTTC CASSLRSSGTNEQFF NA TRBJ2-1 TRBV5-1 NA
TGTGCCACCCGTCGGGGGGCTGAAGATACGCAGTATTTT CATRRGAEDTQYF NA TRBJ2-3 TRBV27 NA
TGTGCCAGCAGTTACTCGCCACAGATGAGCTCCTACGAGCAGTACTTC CASSYSPQMSSYEQYF NA TRBJ2-7 TRBV6-2/TRBV6-3 NA
TGTGCCAGCAGCTTAGGAGGTATACGGGGCAATGAGCAGTTCTTC CASSLGGIRGNEQFF NA TRBJ2-1 TRBV7-9 NA
TGTGCCAGCAGTAACAGGGTGAACACTGAAGCTTTCTTT CASSNRVNTEAFF NA TRBJ1-1 TRBV12-3/TRBV12-4 NA
TGTGCCAGCAGTCGTGACGGGACAGGGGTTCGTCAGCCCCAGCATTTT CASSRDGTGVRQPQHF TRBD1 TRBJ1-5 TRBV5-8 NA
TGCGCCAGCAGCTTGGTGACAGGGGGAATGGACGAGCAGTACTTC CASSLVTGGMDEQYF TRBD1 TRBJ2-7 TRBV5-1 NA
TGCAGTGCTAGTAAGGGGACCGCTAACTATGGCTACACCTTC CSASKGTANYGYTF NA TRBJ1-2 TRBV20-1 NA
TGTGCCAGCAGCCTGGGGACGGCAGGGAACTACGAGCAGTACTTC CASSLGTAGNYEQYF NA TRBJ2-7 TRBV11-1 NA
TGTGCCAGCAGCTTAGTCGCTAGCGGGAGGTCCAAGCAGTACTTC CASSLVASGRSKQYF TRBD2 TRBJ2-7 TRBV7-9 NA
TGTGCCAGCAGCGCGGGCCAGGGGCGGCACACTGAAGCTTTCTTT CASSAGQGRHTEAFF NA TRBJ1-1 TRBV9 NA
TGTGCCAGCAGTCTATTGACTCCCTCGGGGTACACCGGGGAGCTGTTTTTT CASSLLTPSGYTGELFF NA TRBJ2-2 TRBV28 NA
TGTGCCAGCAGCCCCGGGGGGCAAGAGACCCAGTACTTC CASSPGGQETQYF TRBD2 TRBJ2-5 TRBV5-4 NA
TGTGCCAGCCGTGCAGGGGGTTCCTACGAGCAGTACTTC CASRAGGSYEQYF TRBD1 TRBJ2-7 TRBV12-3/TRBV12-4 NA
TGTGCCAGCAGTGAATCTAGTCTGGAGGGCTACACCTTC CASSESSLEGYTF NA TRBJ1-2 TRBV6-1 NA
TGTGCCATCAGTGCGGACAGGGGGAACACTGAAGCTTTCTTT CAISADRGNTEAFF TRBD1 TRBJ1-1 TRBV10-3 NA
TGTGCCAGCAGCTCATCGAGTCTGGGCGGCTACACCTTC CASSSSSLGGYTF NA TRBJ1-2 TRBV12-3/TRBV12-4 NA
TGTGCCAGCAGCTGGACAGGGGAGGGGAATGAGCAGTTCTTC CASSWTGEGNEQFF TRBD1 TRBJ2-1 TRBV5-4 NA
TGTGCCAGCAGTTTACGAGGGAATAGCAATCAGCCCCAGCATTTT CASSLRGNSNQPQHF NA TRBJ1-5 TRBV27 NA
TGTGCCAGCAGCACTTCACTGGGGTACGCTGAAGCTTTCTTT CASSTSLGYAEAFF NA TRBJ1-1 TRBV7-9 NA
TGTGCCAGCAGCTTAACGTACGAGCAGTACTTC CASSLTYEQYF NA TRBJ2-7 TRBV7-9 NA
TGTGCCACGGTAGGGGGACTAGCGGTAGGGAGTGAGCAGTTCTTC CATVGGLAVGSEQFF TRBD2 TRBJ2-1 TRBV6-6 medium-sized
TGTGCCAGCAGTGAGGTCAACGCTGAAGCTTTCTTT CASSEVNAEAFF NA TRBJ1-1 TRBV25-1 NA
TGTGCCAGCAGCCCAGCGGGAGGAACATACGCGAACACCGGGGAGCTGTTTTTT CASSPAGGTYANTGELFF NA TRBJ2-2 TRBV21-1 NA
TGTGCCAGCAGCCAAGGGCCCGGGGAGCTGTTTTTT CASSQGPGELFF NA TRBJ2-2 TRBV3-1/TRBV3-2 NA
TGTGCCAGCAGCTCGACAGAGGAAAAACTGTTTTTT CASSSTEEKLFF NA TRBJ1-4 TRBV7-9 NA
TGTGCCAGCATCCTGGGTCGGCGGACTGAAGCTTTCTTT CASILGRRTEAFF NA TRBJ1-1 TRBV12-3/TRBV12-4 NA
TGTGCCAGCAGCTTGAGCGGGACGAGGAATGAGCAGTTCTTC CASSLSGTRNEQFF TRBD2 TRBJ2-1 TRBV5-6 NA
TGTGCCAGCAGAAAACAGGGGCGAGTCGGGGAGCTGTTTTTT CASRKQGRVGELFF TRBD1 TRBJ2-2 TRBV27 once
TGTGCCAGCAGCTTAGGGACAACCTCTGGAAACACCATATATTTT CASSLGTTSGNTIYF NA TRBJ1-3 TRBV7-6 NA
TGTGCCTGGAAAGGGGAGTTGAACACTGAAGCTTTCTTT CAWKGELNTEAFF NA TRBJ1-1 TRBV30 NA
TGTGCCAGCAGTTTGAGCAGGGCTCAGCCCCAGCATTTT CASSLSRAQPQHF NA TRBJ1-5 TRBV5-8 NA
TGTGCCAGCAGCCGGAGGGCCTCTGGGGCCAACGTCCTGACTTTC CASSRRASGANVLTF NA TRBJ2-6 TRBV3-1/TRBV3-2 NA
TGTGCCACCAGTGACTCAGGGGGCTATGGCTACACCTTC CATSDSGGYGYTF TRBD1 TRBJ1-2 TRBV24-1 NA
TGTGCCAGCAGCTTAGGAATGGGACAGGGAGGCTATGGCTACACCTTC CASSLGMGQGGYGYTF TRBD1 TRBJ1-2 TRBV7-6 NA
TGTGCCAGCAGCTTAATCCTGGGTCGCACCGGGGAGCTGTTTTTT CASSLILGRTGELFF NA TRBJ2-2 TRBV11-2 NA
TGTGCCAGCAGCCCAGGGGGCTCTGGCTATGGCTACACCTTC CASSPGGSGYGYTF TRBD1 TRBJ1-2 TRBV7-2 NA
TGTGCCATCAGTCTTGGGGCTTACTCTGGAAACACCATATATTTT CAISLGAYSGNTIYF NA TRBJ1-3 TRBV10-3 NA
TGTGCCAGCAGCGGGACAGGGACCTCCTACGAGCAGTACTTC CASSGTGTSYEQYF TRBD1 TRBJ2-7 TRBV27 NA
TGTGCCAGCAGCCAGAACACTGAAGCTTTCTTT CASSQNTEAFF NA TRBJ1-1 TRBV4-2 NA
TGTGCCATCAGTGCAGACAGGGTGGGGGACTATGGCTACACCTTC CAISADRVGDYGYTF TRBD1 TRBJ1-2 TRBV10-3 NA
TGTGCCAGCAGCCTGACGAGGACAGGGGAATCCGGGGAGCTGTTTTTT CASSLTRTGESGELFF TRBD1 TRBJ2-2 TRBV6-2/TRBV6-3 NA
TGTGCCAGCAGTTACTCGAGGCAGGGGCGAGTCTATGGCTACACCTTC CASSYSRQGRVYGYTF NA TRBJ1-2 TRBV6-5 NA
TGTGCCAGCAGCGTAGGACAGGCGAACACTGAAGCTTTCTTT CASSVGQANTEAFF NA TRBJ1-1 TRBV9 NA
TGTGCCAGCAGCCTACGGACTGCAACTTCTCTGGGGGCCAACGTCCTGACTTTC CASSLRTATSLGANVLTF NA TRBJ2-6 TRBV3-1/TRBV3-2 NA
TGTGCCAGCAGCTCAACAGCCCTGGATAATAATTCACCCCTCCACTTT CASSSTALDNNSPLHF NA TRBJ1-6 TRBV7-9 few
TGTGCCAGCAGCCTGGGACTTCCTTTTGGGGAGCTGTTTTTT CASSLGLPFGELFF NA TRBJ2-2 TRBV14 NA
TGTGCCAGCAGCTTGGAGGTTCAGCACCCGAAATGGGACTATGGCTACACCTTC CASSLEVQHPKWDYGYTF NA TRBJ1-2 TRBV5-8 NA
TGTGCCATCAGTCAAGGAACCGGGACTAGCGGGAGCCCGAGGAACGAGCAGTACTTC CAISQGTGTSGSPRNEQYF TRBD2 TRBJ2-7 TRBV10-3 NA
TGTGCCAGCAGACTCATACCGGGACTAGCGGGAGTTGGTGAGCAGTTCTTC CASRLIPGLAGVGEQFF TRBD2 TRBJ2-1 TRBV27 NA